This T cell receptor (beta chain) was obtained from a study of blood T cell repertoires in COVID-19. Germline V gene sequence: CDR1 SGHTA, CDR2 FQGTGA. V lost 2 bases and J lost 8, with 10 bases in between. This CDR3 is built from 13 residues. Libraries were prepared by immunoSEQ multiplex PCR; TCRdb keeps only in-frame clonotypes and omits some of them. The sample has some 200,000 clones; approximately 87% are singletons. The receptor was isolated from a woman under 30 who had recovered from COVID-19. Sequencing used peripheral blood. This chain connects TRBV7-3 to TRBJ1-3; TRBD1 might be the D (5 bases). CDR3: CASSLQGGDTIYF. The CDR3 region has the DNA TGTGCCAGCAGCTTACAGGGAGGGGACACCATATATTTT.